One sample yielded the 26 T cell receptor beta chains listed below, sequenced in a study of cytomegalovirus exposure and HLA in healthy donors. The primer mix had 60 Vbeta and 13 Jbeta primers. Profiled with immunoSEQ multiplex PCR; TCRdb holds only in-frame clones, not every one. Among approximately 120,000 clones, under 85% were seen once, and the ten largest hold about 4%. The sequencing sample was made of PBMCs. The receptors stem from a woman aged 45-60 years in good health and CMV-seropositive.

The rearrangement links TRBV2 to TRBJ1-6; 11 bases are shared with TRBD1. CDR1 SNHLY and CDR2 FYNNEI come from the germline V gene. The CDR3 runs to 14 residues. The trim removed 4 bases at V and 9 bases at J, leaving 2 bases unmatched. The CDR3 region has the DNA TGTGCCAGCAGTGGGGACAGGGGGTCTTCACCCCTCCACTTT. Translated: CASSGDRGSSPLHF.

The rearrangement links TRBV10-1 to TRBJ2-2; 9 bases fit TRBD1. V lost 6 bases, J lost 4 bases, and 6 bases stayed unmatched. CDR1 WNHNN and CDR2 SYGVQD come from the germline V gene (reference sequence). The CDR3 totals 15 residues. CDR3 bases: TGCGCCAGCAGCGCACAGGGGGCGAGCACCGGGGAGCTGTTTTTT. Translating gives CASSAQGASTGELFF.

The chain links TRBV7-2 to TRBJ2-3; D is ambiguous. V was clipped by 1 base and J by 0 bases, with 8 bases between them. CDR3 length: 15 amino acids. CDR1 is SGHTA, CDR2 FQGNSA, per germline. CDR3 protein: CASSLDGGSTDTQYF. The DNA of the CDR3 is TGTGCCAGCAGCTTAGATGGTGGCAGCACAGATACGCAGTATTTT.

The rearrangement uses TRBV19 and TRBJ1-4; tentative D call: TRBD1 (6 bases). Germline CDR1 is LNHDA and CDR2 is SQIVND (reference sequence). Trimming took 9 bases from V and 0 from J, leaving 14 bases between them. The CDR3 consists of 15 residues. The CDR3 DNA reads as TGTGCCAGGGGGACAATTAGTGCAACTAATGAAAAACTGTTTTTT. Its translation is CARGTISATNEKLFF.

V is TRBV2 and J is TRBJ1-6, with TRBD1 identical over 7 bases. Germline CDR1 is SNHLY and CDR2 is FYNNEI. CDR3 size: 15 residues. V lost 5 bases and J lost 11; bases outside the gene matches: 12. Here the CDR3 reads CASSPTGATAPPLHF. For the CDR3, the DNA is TGTGCCAGCAGTCCTACAGGGGCGACGGCGCCACCCCTCCACTTT.

The genes are TRBV29-1 and TRBJ2-5; no clear D gene. In germline, CDR1 is SQVTM, CDR2 ANQGSEA. CDR3 size: 11 residues. Trimming pared 2 bases from V and 4 bases from J, leaving 5 bases between. The CDR3 nucleotides are TGCAGCGTTGAATTGAGAGAGACCCAGTACTTC. This codes for CSVELRETQYF.

V gene TRBV15 combines with J gene TRBJ1-6; a weak D match, TRBD1 (5 bases). This CDR3 has 15 residues. CDR1 LNHNV and CDR2 YYDKDF come from the germline V gene (reference sequence). V was trimmed by 5 bases and J by 9 bases, leaving 17 bases between them. CDR3 sequence reads: CATSGRQTEFSPLHF. CDR3 coding DNA: TGTGCCACCAGCGGAAGACAGACGGAGTTTTCACCCCTCCACTTT.

The chain employs TRBV29-1 and TRBJ2-1, with TRBD2 identical over 15 bases. The germline V gene has CDR1 SQVTM and CDR2 ANQGSEA. V shed 5 bases, J shed 6 bases, and the junction held 5 bases outside the gene matches. The CDR3 has 15 residues. The CDR3 DNA sequence: TGCAGCGTTTACCCGGGACTAGCGGGGGGCAATGAGCAGTTCTTC. It specifies CSVYPGLAGGNEQFF.

This rearrangement joins TRBV7-2 to TRBJ2-7; 11 positions match TRBD1. The CDR3 covers 14 residues. Looked up from germline, CDR1 is SGHTA and CDR2 is FQGNSA. V gave up 8 bases and J gave up 1 base; unmatched junction bases: 4. CDR3 nucleotide sequence: TGTGCCAGCCTTCGGGACAGGGGGTCCTACGAGCAGTACTTC. It translates to CASLRDRGSYEQYF.

The V call is TRBV2, the J call TRBJ1-1, with 8 bases matching TRBD1. From germline, CDR1 is SNHLY and CDR2 FYNNEI. Losses at the gene ends were 9 bases for V and 4 bases for J; bases not matched to a gene: 7. The CDR3 is made up of 13 amino acids. CDR3 nucleotide sequence: TGTGCCAGAGGACAGGGAGGGAGCACTGAAGCTTTCTTT. Translated: CARGQGGSTEAFF.

This clone was seen more than once but under ten times. The rearrangement joins TRBV5-8 to TRBJ1-6, with TRBD1 matching 7 bases. CDR1 is SGHTS and CDR2 is YDEGEE in the germline V gene. Trimming took 4 bases from V and 8 from J; bases not matched to a gene: 3. CDR3 size: 13 residues. The CDR3 nucleotides are TGTGCCAGCAGCAGAGACAGGGATTCACCCCTCCACTTT. This encodes CASSRDRDSPLHF. Full variable domain (remainder filled in from reference TRBV5-8 and TRBJ1-6): EAGVTQSPTHLIKTRGQQATLRCSPISGHTSVYWYQQALGLGLQFLLWYDEGEERNRGNFPPRFSGRQFPNYSSELNVNALELEDSALYLCASSRDRDSPLHFGNGTRLTVT.

The chain is built from TRBV10-3 and TRBJ2-7, with D possibly TRBD1 on 6 matching bases. This CDR3 has 14 residues. The germline V gene has CDR1 ENHRY and CDR2 SYGVKD. Trimming took 2 bases from V and 4 from J, leaving 12 bases between them. The CDR3 DNA reads TGTGCCATCAGTGAGGGCAGGGGTCTATACGAGCAGTACTTC. The encoded protein is CAISEGRGLYEQYF.

This chain connects TRBV5-5 to TRBJ1-4; 7 bases fit TRBD1. V lost 4 bases, J lost 4 bases, and 4 bases stayed unmatched. The CDR3 totals 14 residues. Per germline, CDR1 SGHKS and CDR2 YYEKEE (reference sequence). The CDR3 loop reads CASSQQGGNEKLFF. CDR3 nucleotides: TGTGCCAGCAGCCAGCAGGGGGGTAATGAAAAACTGTTTTTT. The whole variable domain, filled in from reference TRBV5-5 and TRBJ1-4, reads DAGVTQSPTHLIKTRGQQVTLRCSPISGHKSVSWYQQVLGQGPQFIFQYYEKEERGRGNFPDRFSARQFPNYSSELNVNALLLGDSALYLCASSQQGGNEKLFFGSGTQLSVL.

This clone occurred a few times. A read error may account for a junction end that differs from germline. The rearrangement joins TRBV12-5 to TRBJ1-4; 9 bases map to TRBD1. The CDR3 is 16 residues long. Germline CDR1 reads LGHNT; CDR2 reads FRNRAP. DNA of the CDR3: TGTGCTGGTGGTTCGGGGACAGGGAAGACAAATGAAAAACTGTTTTTT. Translated: CAGGSGTGKTNEKLFF.

V and J are TRBV5-1 and TRBJ2-5; a possible D gene is TRBD2 (6 bases). The V end lost 4 bases, the J end lost 5 bases, and 21 bases lay between the germline ends. Germline V gene sequence: CDR1 SGHRS, CDR2 YFSETQ. The CDR3 length is 16 residues. The CDR3, as DNA: TGCGCCAGCAGCCCGGAGGGGCACTCCCGGTTGGAGACCCAGTACTTC. Translated, it gives CASSPEGHSRLETQYF.

The DNA for the CDR3 is TGTGCCAGCAGCTCCAGGACAGGGTTATATGGCTACACCTTC. Translated: CASSSRTGLYGYTF. The V and J genes are TRBV7-2 and TRBJ1-2; 8 positions agree with TRBD1. Losses at the gene ends were 4 bases for V and 5 bases for J; bases not matched to a gene: 6. Germline CDR1 SGHTA, CDR2 FQGNSA. This CDR3 spans 14 amino acids.

This rearrangement joins TRBV27 to TRBJ2-3, with a tentative D call TRBD1 (6 bases). Per germline, CDR1 MNHEY and CDR2 SMNVEV (reference sequence). The V end lost 7 bases, the J end lost 4 bases, and 15 bases lay between the germline ends. The CDR3 runs to 14 residues. CDR3 protein: CASKTSRGADTQYF. The CDR3 DNA reads TGTGCCAGCAAGACCTCCAGGGGCGCAGATACGCAGTATTTT.

The sample holds one count of this clone. The J gene is TRBJ2-2, the V gene TRBV6-5; tentative D call: TRBD1 (5 bases). The ends were cut back, 2 bases at V and 2 bases at J, with 9 bases in the middle. The V gene's germline CDR1 is MNHEY and CDR2 SVGAGI. The CDR3 is 15 residues long. CDR3 in amino acids: CASSYSRGNTGELFF. The CDR3 nucleotides are TGTGCCAGCAGTTACAGTAGGGGAAACACCGGGGAGCTGTTTTTT.

The chain joins TRBV6-5 to TRBJ2-7, with D tentatively TRBD1 (5 bases). The V end lost 2 bases, the J end lost 5 bases, and 16 bases lay between the germline ends. The germline gives CDR1 MNHEY, CDR2 SVGAGI. The CDR3 totals 15 residues. CDR3: CASSYRQGLRNEQYF. The CDR3 DNA is TGTGCCAGCAGTTACCGTCAGGGTTTGAGGAACGAGCAGTACTTC.

V gene TRBV5-8 combines with J gene TRBJ2-3, with a possible D match to TRBD1 (5 bases). Germline V lookup: CDR1 SGHTS, CDR2 YDEGEE. V was trimmed by 4 bases and J by 3 bases, leaving 6 bases between them. The CDR3 contains 12 residues. The CDR3 nucleotides are TGTGCCAGCAGCCGGACAACAGATACGCAGTATTTT. It translates to CASSRTTDTQYF.

Here the CDR3 reads CASLGGANYGYTF. CDR3 bases: TGTGCCAGCTTGGGGGGAGCAAACTATGGCTACACCTTC. The chain carries TRBV7-9 and TRBJ1-2, with a tentative D call TRBD1 (5 bases). The CDR3 has 13 residues. Germline CDR1 is SEHNR and CDR2 is FQNEAQ (reference sequence). V was shortened by 8 bases and J by 2 bases, with 12 bases between the two germline ends.

The chain has TRBV15 and TRBJ1-4, with 8 bases fitting TRBD1. Germline V lookup: CDR1 LNHNV, CDR2 YYDKDF (reference sequence). The V segment lost 3 bases and the J segment 2 bases; nucleotides outside the gene matches: 17. This CDR3 is built from 20 residues. The CDR3 coding sequence is TGTGCCACCAGCAGCTTCCCGGGACAGGCGGTTCTCGGGACTAATGAAAAACTGTTTTTT. It specifies CATSSFPGQAVLGTNEKLFF.

This rearrangement joins TRBV28 to TRBJ1-2, with D possibly being TRBD1 (5 bases). The V gene lost 1 base and the J gene lost 4 bases, with 10 bases spanning the gap. CDR3 length: 14 residues. In germline, CDR1 is MDHEN, CDR2 SYDVKM. CDR3 in amino acids: CASSLSAGRYGYTF. The DNA of the CDR3 is TGTGCCAGCAGTTTATCTGCAGGGCGCTATGGCTACACCTTC.

The rearrangement uses TRBV6-5 and TRBJ2-1; the D is unclear. Germline V gene data show CDR1 as MNHEY and CDR2 as SVGAGI. Trimming left V 5 bases short and J 2 bases short, with 13 bases between. The length of the CDR3 is 15 residues. The CDR3 spells CASSKTGVAYNEQFF. The CDR3 DNA reads as TGTGCCAGCAGTAAAACGGGTGTCGCCTACAATGAGCAGTTCTTC.

The rearrangement uses TRBV7-7 and TRBJ2-5, with 8 bases identical to TRBD1. The trim removed 1 base at V and 5 bases at J, leaving 0 bases unmatched. The CDR3 covers 13 residues. Germline V gene data show CDR1 as SSHAT and CDR2 as FNYEAQ (reference sequence). The CDR3 protein is CASSLDRGETQYF. The CDR3 DNA is TGTGCCAGCAGCTTAGACAGGGGGGAGACCCAGTACTTC.

This clone was found a few times. Other DNA sequences in this specimen translate into the identical CDR3. The chain has TRBV6-5 and TRBJ1-1; no clear D gene. This CDR3 spans 13 amino acids. CDR1 MNHEY and CDR2 SVGAGI come from the germline V gene. Trimming stripped 0 bases from V and 1 base from J, with 3 bases between. The CDR3 here is CASSYSRNTEAFF. The CDR3 DNA follows: TGTGCCAGCAGTTACTCCCGGAACACTGAAGCTTTCTTT.